A selection of T cell receptor beta chains follows, all from one sample in a study of shared clonotypes between healthy human individuals. Assay used: immunoSEQ multiplex PCR; TCRdb lists only in-frame clones, some missing. The sample lists more than 2 million clones; roughly 94% were seen once. What was sequenced was naive CD4+ T cells sorted from blood. Every receptor here comes from a man younger than 35 in good health. Each CDR3 is given with its conserved first and last residue. A D gene is named only where the DNA matches it firmly. Size is stated for part of the rows, as once, few or many counts, or as a class when the clone is expanded.

J gene	D gene	V gene	clone size	CDR3 protein	CDR3 DNA
TRBJ1-5	TRBD1	TRBV30	.	CACSTGVMQPQHF	TGTGCCTGCTCGACAGGGGTTATGCAGCCCCAGCATTTT
TRBJ1-6	.	TRBV10-3	few	CAISTSGHSNSPLHF	TGTGCCATCTCAACCTCGGGACACTCCAATTCACCCCTCCACTTT
TRBJ2-7	TRBD2	TRBV6-5	.	CASRGTSGGSYEQYF	TGTGCCAGCAGGGGGACTAGCGGGGGCTCCTACGAGCAGTACTTC
TRBJ2-6	TRBD1	TRBV13	once	CASSLNTPGQGAPSGANVLTF	TGTGCCAGCAGCTTAAATACACCGGGACAGGGGGCGCCCTCTGGGGCCAACGTCCTGACTTTC
TRBJ1-5	.	TRBV7-9	.	CASSLANSLNQPQHF	TGTGCCAGCAGCTTAGCGAACAGTTTGAATCAGCCCCAGCATTTT
TRBJ2-7	TRBD2	TRBV5-1	.	CASSPGLADPYEQYF	TGCGCCAGCAGCCCGGGACTAGCGGACCCCTACGAGCAGTACTTC
TRBJ1-5	.	TRBV2	.	CASSGDSTNQPQHF	TGTGCCAGCAGTGGAGACAGTACCAATCAGCCCCAGCATTTT
TRBJ2-7	.	TRBV5-1	.	CASSLEGAGNYEQYF	TGCGCCAGCAGCTTGGAAGGCGCAGGGAACTACGAGCAGTACTTC
TRBJ2-7	TRBD1	TRBV7-8	.	CASSSTGAPYEQYF	TGTGCCAGCAGCTCTACAGGGGCCCCCTACGAGCAGTACTTC
TRBJ2-7	.	TRBV5-1	.	CASSTDGHSYEQYF	TGCGCCAGCAGCACTGACGGACACTCCTACGAGCAGTACTTC
TRBJ2-1	TRBD2	TRBV11-2	.	CATSGRNEQFF	TGTGCCACGAGCGGGAGGAATGAGCAGTTCTTC
TRBJ1-1	.	TRBV6-5	.	CASHKTPDGEAFF	TGTGCCAGCCATAAGACACCTGACGGTGAAGCTTTCTTT
TRBJ2-7	TRBD2	TRBV9	.	CASSVELAGYEQYF	TGTGCCAGCAGCGTTGAACTAGCGGGGTACGAGCAGTACTTC
TRBJ1-4	.	TRBV2	.	CASRRDWDEKLFF	TGTGCCAGCCGAAGGGATTGGGATGAAAAACTGTTTTTT
TRBJ1-1	.	TRBV2	.	CASSGISNTEAFF	TGTGCCAGCAGTGGTATATCTAACACTGAAGCTTTCTTT
TRBJ2-7	.	TRBV6-1	.	CASSSDSASSYEQYF	TGTGCCAGCAGTTCGGACTCTGCAAGCTCCTACGAGCAGTACTTC
TRBJ2-3	TRBD2	TRBV5-6	.	CASSFRLAGGSTDTQYF	TGTGCCAGCAGTTTTAGACTAGCGGGGGGAAGCACAGATACGCAGTATTTT
TRBJ2-4	.	TRBV5-1	.	CASSPGRGEGAKNIQYF	TGCGCCAGCAGCCCCGGGCGCGGTGAAGGGGCCAAAAACATTCAGTACTTC
TRBJ1-3	.	TRBV7-2	.	CASSFQETSGNTIYF	TGTGCCAGCAGTTTCCAGGAAACCTCTGGAAACACCATATATTTT
TRBJ1-2	.	TRBV7-9	.	CASSLAPNGYTF	TGTGCCAGCAGCTTAGCGCCCAATGGCTACACCTTC
TRBJ2-1	.	TRBV10-3	.	CAISQGRLNEQFF	TGTGCCATCAGTCAGGGCCGGTTGAATGAGCAGTTCTTC
TRBJ2-3	.	TRBV6-6	.	CASTPPAADTQYF	TGTGCCAGCACTCCCCCCGCCGCAGATACGCAGTATTTT
TRBJ2-7	TRBD1	TRBV28	.	CASSPSGTAFYEQYF	TGTGCCAGCAGCCCTTCCGGGACAGCATTCTACGAGCAGTACTTC
TRBJ2-3	TRBD1	TRBV28	.	CASSRTGVVTDTQYF	TGTGCCAGCAGCCGGACAGGGGTCGTCACAGATACGCAGTATTTT
TRBJ2-3	.	TRBV10-3	few	CAISAPHDPDTQYF	TGTGCCATCAGTGCCCCCCACGACCCAGATACGCAGTATTTT
TRBJ2-7	TRBD2	TRBV4-1	.	CASSPKDEREVYEQYF	TGCGCCAGCAGCCCAAAGGATGAGCGGGAGGTCTACGAGCAGTACTTC
TRBJ2-1	TRBD2	TRBV19	.	CASSTPGTSVNNEQFF	TGTGCCAGTAGCACTCCCGGGACTAGCGTAAACAATGAGCAGTTCTTC
TRBJ2-3	TRBD1	TRBV19	.	CASSIEGQVLTGDTQYF	TGTGCCAGTAGTATAGAGGGACAGGTCCTGACGGGTGATACGCAGTATTTT
TRBJ2-2	.	TRBV27	.	CASRTAVGTGELFF	TGTGCCAGCCGAACAGCCGTCGGCACCGGGGAGCTGTTTTTT
TRBJ2-5	.	TRBV6-1	.	CASSSKSLGETQYF	TGTGCCAGCAGTTCAAAATCTCTTGGGGAGACCCAGTACTTC
TRBJ2-7	.	TRBV7-6	.	CASSPTTNYYEQYF	TGTGCCAGCAGCCCCACCACAAATTACTACGAGCAGTACTTC
TRBJ1-2	TRBD1	TRBV6-5	.	CASSSGTGNNYGYTF	TGTGCCAGCAGCTCCGGGACAGGAAACAACTATGGCTACACCTTC
TRBJ2-1	.	TRBV18	.	CASSHGPYNEQFF	TGTGCCAGCTCACACGGACCATACAATGAGCAGTTCTTC
TRBJ1-4	.	TRBV2	.	CASRSIQGQNEKLFF	TGTGCCAGCAGATCTATACAGGGTCAGAATGAAAAACTGTTTTTT
TRBJ2-7	.	TRBV28	.	CASRGDGRGHYEQYF	TGTGCCAGCAGAGGGGACGGCCGGGGGCACTACGAGCAGTACTTC
TRBJ2-6	TRBD2	TRBV28	.	CASSLAGVANVLTF	TGTGCCAGCAGTTTAGCGGGGGTTGCCAACGTCCTGACTTTC